The entry that follows covers one TCR beta chain sequence. The data stem from a study of blood T cell repertoires in COVID-19. Study-level information: The samples span acute and convalescent COVID-19 from the United States, Italy and Spain. In each case, the material was cDNA or gDNA derived from T cells, B-cell-depleted T cells, or PBMCs.

Looked up from germline, CDR1 is SGHNT and CDR2 is YYREEE (reference sequence). J gave up 5 bases and V 1 base, and 2 bases lay outside the gene matches. The length of the CDR3 is 13 residues. Authors' methods: Reference gene primers were amplified, and this amplification served to estimate nucleated cell counts. Clones were read by immunoSEQ multiplex PCR, and TCRdb kept only the in-frame ones, dropping some. V, J and clone size reflect that table, while D and trimming were determined from the DNA. Of 25,000 or so clones listed, roughly 83% are singletons. The chain recombines TRBV5-4 with TRBJ2-5; 7 nucleotides agree with TRBD2. The source of this sequence is a human donor in a cohort sampled during active COVID-19. What was sequenced was peripheral blood. DNA of the CDR3: TGTGCCAGCAGCTTGATTAGCGGGGAGACCCAGTACTTC. It yields the protein CASSLISGETQYF.